These 10 T cell receptor beta chains were all obtained from the same sample, sequenced in a study of early T cells in non-severe SARS-CoV-2 infection. TCRdb re-called the 5' RACE reads through MiXCR, storing one row per CDR3 protein. This sample has tens of thousands of distinct CDR3 sequences, with roughly 14% found just once. Sequenced material: whole blood. These TCRs come from an adult who was a healthcare worker with PCR-confirmed SARS-CoV-2 infection or an uninfected control (not recorded which).

The CDR3 spells CSVGLSGRKTDTQYF. The DNA of the CDR3 is TGCAGCGTTGGGCTTAGCGGGAGGAAGACAGATACGCAGTATTTT. This chain joins TRBV29-1 and TRBJ2-3; 10 positions match TRBD2. This CDR3 has 15 residues. J was trimmed by 3 bases and V by 4 bases; bases with no gene match: 7. CDR1 and CDR2 (germline): SQVTM, ANQGSEA.

This clonotype showed up just a few times. V is TRBV28 and J is TRBJ2-4, with 9 positions matching TRBD2. Trimming cost V 6 bases and J 2 bases; bases outside gene matches: 5. The CDR3 contains 15 residues. CDR1 is MDHEN and CDR2 is SYDVKM in the germline V gene. This CDR3 reads CASSERGASKNIQYF. CDR3 sequence (DNA): TGTGCCAGCAGCGAGCGGGGGGCATCCAAAAACATTCAGTACTTC.

J is TRBJ1-5 and V is TRBV5-1; no reliable D call. Germline V gives CDR1 SGHRS, CDR2 YFSETQ. There are 15 residues in the CDR3. V was trimmed by 4 bases and J by 4 bases, leaving 15 bases between them. Written as DNA, the CDR3 is TGCGCCAGCAGCCCAGGACTGGGCTATAATCAGCCCCAGCATTTT. Its protein product is CASSPGLGYNQPQHF.

The rearrangement links TRBV7-3 to TRBJ2-3; a weak D match, TRBD2 (5 bases). The CDR3 covers 12 residues. Looked up from germline, CDR1 is SGHTA and CDR2 is FQGTGA. The V and J ends lost 5 bases and 8 bases respectively, with 11 bases between them. The CDR3, as DNA: TGTGCCAGCAGCCTACTGGCGGGTACGCAGTATTTT. Protein sequence: CASSLLAGTQYF. The full variable domain, in which reference TRBV7-3 and TRBJ2-3 provide the parts outside the CDR3, is GAGVSQTPSNKVTEKGKYVELRCDPISGHTALYWYRQSLGQGPEFLIYFQGTGAADDSGLPNDRFFAVRPEGSVSTLKIQRTERGDSAVYLCASSLLAGTQYFGPGTRLTVL.

This clonotype was detected a few times. The chain employs TRBV5-4 and TRBJ2-3; TRBD2 matches at 15 bases. Trimming took 4 bases from V and 2 from J; bases not matched to a gene: 8. This CDR3 has 18 residues. CDR1 and CDR2 from the germline V gene are SGHNT and YYREEE (reference sequence). CDR3 region: CASSAGLAGGKSTDTQYF. CDR3 nucleotide sequence: TGTGCCAGCAGCGCGGGACTAGCGGGAGGCAAGTCCACAGATACGCAGTATTTT.

Only a few counts were recorded for this clonotype. The chain has TRBV27 and TRBJ1-1, with D unclear. The V and J ends lost 4 bases and 6 bases respectively, with 18 bases between them. This CDR3 contains 15 residues. CDR1 is MNHEY and CDR2 is SMNVEV in the germline V gene (reference sequence). CDR3 in amino acids: CASSSGRVREAEAFF. The CDR3 coding sequence is TGTGCCAGCAGTTCCGGACGGGTAAGGGAGGCTGAAGCTTTCTTT.

This clonotype was detected a few times. The chain joins TRBV29-1 to TRBJ2-3; weak D call: TRBD2 (6 bases). The germline V gene encodes CDR1 SQVTM and CDR2 ANQGSEA. The V gene lost 3 bases and the J gene lost 5 bases, with 18 bases spanning the gap. The CDR3 contains 15 residues. The CDR3 is CSVEVSGVGRDTQYF. In DNA form, the CDR3 reads TGCAGCGTTGAGGTGTCGGGAGTGGGTCGAGATACGCAGTATTTT.

There are a few counts of this clonotype. V and J are TRBV7-2 and TRBJ1-2; maybe TRBD1 (6 bases). Germline CDR1 reads SGHTA; CDR2 reads FQGNSA. CDR3 length: 13 amino acids. V was shortened by 5 bases and J by 7 bases, with 14 bases between the two germline ends. The CDR3 coding sequence is TGTGCCAGCAGCGGCAACAGGGTTTCTGGCTACACCTTC. Protein sequence: CASSGNRVSGYTF.

The chain carries TRBV7-6 and TRBJ2-1, with 9 bases aligning to TRBD2. The CDR3 extends over 17 amino acids. Germline values: CDR1 SGHVS, CDR2 FNYEAQ. The V segment lost 2 bases and the J segment 7 bases; nucleotides outside the gene matches: 12. The DNA of the CDR3 is TGTGCCAGCAGCTTATGGGCCTCGGCGGGAGGGCCAAATGAGCAGTTCTTC. Protein sequence: CASSLWASAGGPNEQFF.

This clonotype showed up many times. The V and J genes are TRBV29-1 and TRBJ2-1; D gene uncertain. V shed 7 bases and J shed 0 bases, with 13 bases lying between them. Germline CDR1 reads SQVTM; CDR2 reads ANQGSEA. The CDR3 is 14 amino acids. CDR3 DNA: TGCAGCGCCCGAGGTGGAAACTCCTACAATGAGCAGTTCTTC. Protein sequence: CSARGGNSYNEQFF.